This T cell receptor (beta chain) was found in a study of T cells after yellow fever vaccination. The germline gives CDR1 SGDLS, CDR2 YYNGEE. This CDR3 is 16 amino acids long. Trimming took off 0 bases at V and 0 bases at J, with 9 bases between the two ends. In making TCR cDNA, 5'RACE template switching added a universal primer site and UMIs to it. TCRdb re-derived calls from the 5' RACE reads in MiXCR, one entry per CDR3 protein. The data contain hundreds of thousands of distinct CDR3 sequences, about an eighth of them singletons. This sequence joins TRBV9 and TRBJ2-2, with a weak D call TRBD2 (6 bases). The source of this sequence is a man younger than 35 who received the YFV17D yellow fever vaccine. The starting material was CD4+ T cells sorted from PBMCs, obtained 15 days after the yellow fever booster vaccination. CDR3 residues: CASSVEGGTNTGELFF. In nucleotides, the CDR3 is TGTGCCAGCAGCGTAGAAGGCGGGACGAACACCGGGGAGCTGTTTTTT.